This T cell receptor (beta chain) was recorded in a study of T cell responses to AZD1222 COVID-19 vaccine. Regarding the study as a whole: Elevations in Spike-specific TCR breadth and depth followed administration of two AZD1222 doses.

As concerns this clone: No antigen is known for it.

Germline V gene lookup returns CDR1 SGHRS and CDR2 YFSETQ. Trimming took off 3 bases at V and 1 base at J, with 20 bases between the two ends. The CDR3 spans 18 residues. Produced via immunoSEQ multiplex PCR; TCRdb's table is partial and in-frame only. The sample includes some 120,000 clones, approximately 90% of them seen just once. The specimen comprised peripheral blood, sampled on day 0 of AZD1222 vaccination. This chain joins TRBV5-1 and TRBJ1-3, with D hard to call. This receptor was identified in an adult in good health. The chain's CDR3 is CASSSDLLRGRSGNTIYF. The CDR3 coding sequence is TGCGCCAGCAGCTCCGACCTCCTGCGGGGTCGGTCTGGAAACACCATATATTTT.